Listed below are T cell receptor beta chains from one sample, sequenced in a study of cytomegalovirus exposure and HLA in healthy donors. Libraries were prepared by immunoSEQ multiplex PCR; TCRdb keeps only in-frame clonotypes and omits some of them. The table has about 110,000 clones, roughly 90% seen once. The sequencing sample was made of PBMCs. These TCRs come from a woman between 18 and 30 years old in good health and CMV-seronegative. Each CDR3 is given with its conserved first and last residue. Fields, in order: J gene, D gene, V gene, clone size, CDR3 DNA, CDR3 protein. D genes are given only for firm matches. The size entry is marked missing in some rows and otherwise reads once, few, many or a size class.

TRBJ2-5,-,TRBV11-2,-,TGTGCCAGCAGCTTAGGGAGTCAAGAGACCCAGTACTTC,CASSLGSQETQYF
TRBJ2-5,-,TRBV9,-,TGTGCCAGCAGCGTATTAGTATCGGGGGAGACCCAGTACTTC,CASSVLVSGETQYF
TRBJ1-4,-,TRBV5-6,-,TGTGCCAGCAGCTTGGCGGGGACTAATGAAAAACTGTTTTTT,CASSLAGTNEKLFF
TRBJ2-5,TRBD2,TRBV4-1,-,TGCGCCAGCAGCCAAGTGCCTAGCGGGCCACGGGAGACCCAGTACTTC,CASSQVPSGPRETQYF
TRBJ1-1,-,TRBV6-1,-,TGTGCCAGCAGTGAAGGCCCGGGGATGAACACTGAAGCTTTCTTT,CASSEGPGMNTEAFF
TRBJ2-1,TRBD2,TRBV29-1,-,TGCAGCGTGGTTCGAGCGGGGGGCTCCTACAATGAGCAGTTCTTC,CSVVRAGGSYNEQFF
TRBJ1-6,TRBD1,TRBV28,-,TGTGCCAGCAGTTTAGGAGGGACAGGGAATTCACCCCTCCACTTT,CASSLGGTGNSPLHF
TRBJ2-2,-,TRBV6-4,-,TGTGCCAGCAGCACACAGGGGAACACCGGGGAGCTGTTTTTT,CASSTQGNTGELFF
TRBJ2-1,-,TRBV19,-,TGTGCCAGTAGTAATTACTACAATGAGCAGTTCTTC,CASSNYYNEQFF
TRBJ2-7,-,TRBV6-1,-,TGTGCCAGCTCGTTGTCGGGGTACTTC,CASSLSGYF
TRBJ2-6,-,TRBV6-4,once,TGTGCCAGCAGTGAGACTAGCTCTGGGGCCAACGTCCTGACTTTC,CASSETSSGANVLTF
TRBJ2-4,-,TRBV6-6,-,TGTGCCAGCAGCTCCCCAGGGGTGGGCAAAAACATTCAGTACTTC,CASSSPGVGKNIQYF
TRBJ2-5,-,TRBV9,-,TGTGCCAGCAGCGTAGGGTCAGGCATAGAGACCCAGTACTTC,CASSVGSGIETQYF
TRBJ2-7,TRBD1,TRBV28,-,TGTGCCAGCAGCGGAGGGACAGGTCCCTACGAGCAGTACTTC,CASSGGTGPYEQYF
TRBJ2-5,-,TRBV5-1,once,TGCGCCAGCAGCCCTAACCAAGAGACCCAGTACTTC,CASSPNQETQYF
TRBJ2-7,TRBD1,TRBV6-6,once,TGTGCCAGCACTTTTACAGGGGGCTACGAGCAGTACTTC,CASTFTGGYEQYF
TRBJ2-5,TRBD2,TRBV6-5,-,TGTGCCAGCAGCCCGGTCATCGATACGGGGGGAATCCAGTACTTC,CASSPVIDTGGIQYF
TRBJ1-1,TRBD1,TRBV9,-,TGTGCCAGCAACCGGGACAGCCATGGGACTGAAGCTTTCTTT,CASNRDSHGTEAFF
TRBJ1-2,TRBD1,TRBV4-2,-,TGTGCCAGCAGCCGAGACCTTACCGGGACAGGGGATGGCTACACCTTC,CASSRDLTGTGDGYTF
TRBJ2-1,-,TRBV28,once,TGTGCCAGCAGTTTCCTGGGCGATGAGCAGTTCTTC,CASSFLGDEQFF
TRBJ2-1,TRBD2,TRBV28,-,TGTGCCAGCAGTTTCCCGGGACTAGCGGGAGTGGATGAGCAGTTCTTC,CASSFPGLAGVDEQFF
TRBJ2-1,TRBD1,TRBV27,-,TGTGCCAGCACCCTGGGACAGGGAAGGTCCTACAATGAGCAGTTCTTC,CASTLGQGRSYNEQFF
TRBJ1-4,-,TRBV19,-,TGTGCCAGTAGGGCAGCTCCGCGGGCGAATGAAAAACTGTTTTTT,CASRAAPRANEKLFF
TRBJ1-1,TRBD1,TRBV5-4,-,TGTGCCAGCAGCGCGGAGGGACAGGGGGCAACTGAAGCTTTCTTT,CASSAEGQGATEAFF
TRBJ2-7,-,TRBV28,few,TGTGCCAGCACGGAGGGACCCTACGAGCAGTACTTC,CASTEGPYEQYF
TRBJ2-7,TRBD1,TRBV5-4,-,TGTGCCAGCAGCTTGGAGGGACAGGGATACGAGCAGTACTTC,CASSLEGQGYEQYF
TRBJ1-3,TRBD1,TRBV27,-,TGTGCCAGCAGAATCACAGGGGAATATGGAAACACCATATATTTT,CASRITGEYGNTIYF
TRBJ2-2,-,TRBV19,-,TGTGCCAGTGGCCCGAGGGACACCGGGGAGCTGTTTTTT,CASGPRDTGELFF
TRBJ2-3,TRBD2,TRBV27,-,TGTGCCAGCAGTCTATATGGACTAGCGGGTTCAGATACGCAGTATTTT,CASSLYGLAGSDTQYF
TRBJ2-2,-,TRBV7-2,few,TGTGCCAGCGAGGGGGTTGGGCCCGAAAACACCGGGGAGCTGTTTTTT,CASEGVGPENTGELFF
TRBJ2-7,-,TRBV13,-,TGTGCCAGCAGCCCAGGACACGAGGCGTCGAATTACGAGCAGTACTTC,CASSPGHEASNYEQYF
TRBJ2-3,TRBD2,TRBV9,-,TGTGCCAGCAGTGATATAGCGGGGAGCACAGATACGCAGTATTTT,CASSDIAGSTDTQYF
TRBJ2-7,TRBD1,TRBV29-1,-,TGCAGCGTTGAAGGGCCGGGACAGGGGAATTACGAGCAGTACTTC,CSVEGPGQGNYEQYF
TRBJ2-7,TRBD2,TRBV4-2,-,TGTGCCAGCAGCCAAAGGCAAGCGGGACTAGCGGGAGTTGTCTACGAGCAGTACTTC,CASSQRQAGLAGVVYEQYF
TRBJ2-7,TRBD1,TRBV10-3,-,TGTGCCATCGGACAGGGGGATCGGCAGCAGTACTTC,CAIGQGDRQQYF
TRBJ1-1,-,TRBV6-4,-,TGTGCCAGCAGTGACTCGGCGGACTTGAACACTGAAGCTTTCTTT,CASSDSADLNTEAFF
TRBJ2-3,-,TRBV7-2,-,TGTGCCAGCAGCTTAGTTTCGGTTCGCACAGATACGCAGTATTTT,CASSLVSVRTDTQYF
TRBJ1-1,TRBD1,TRBV9,-,TGTGCCAGCAGCGCACAGGGGGCCGAGGGGAACACTGAAGCTTTCTTT,CASSAQGAEGNTEAFF
TRBJ2-1,TRBD2,TRBV25-1,once,TGTGCCAGCAGTGAATTCGATGCCGAAAGCGGGATTTACAATGAGCAGTTCTTC,CASSEFDAESGIYNEQFF
TRBJ1-1,-,TRBV29-1,-,TGCAGCGTTGAGGTCTGGCATGGCACTGAAGCTTTCTTT,CSVEVWHGTEAFF
TRBJ2-5,TRBD2,TRBV11-3,-,TGTGCCAGCAGCGCCGGGACTACCGCAGCCCAGTACTTC,CASSAGTTAAQYF
TRBJ2-7,TRBD1,TRBV6-5,-,TGTGCCAGCAGTTGGGCCGGGACAGGGTCGTACGAGCAGTACTTC,CASSWAGTGSYEQYF
TRBJ1-3,-,TRBV14,-,TGTGCCAGCAGCCAAATCGGAGAATCTGGAAACACCATATATTTT,CASSQIGESGNTIYF
TRBJ1-1,-,TRBV4-2,-,TGTGCCAGCAGCCAAGATGGGGGGACGGGGGGAACTGAAGCTTTCTTT,CASSQDGGTGGTEAFF
TRBJ2-5,TRBD1,TRBV5-4,-,TGTGCCAGTACTGACAGGGGAGAAGAGACCCAGTACTTC,CASTDRGEETQYF
TRBJ1-1,TRBD1,TRBV28,-,TGTGCCAGCAGCCGGGGTGGACAGGGAGGGTCGGTGAACACTGAAGCTTTCTTT,CASSRGGQGGSVNTEAFF
TRBJ2-3,-,TRBV5-1,-,TGCGCCAGCAGCTTGACAGGGTTCACAGATACGCAGTATTTT,CASSLTGFTDTQYF
TRBJ1-1,-,TRBV7-6,-,TGTGCCAGCAGCTCCCGGCCGGAGATGAACACTGAAGCTTTCTTT,CASSSRPEMNTEAFF
TRBJ1-3,-,TRBV29-1,-,TGCAGCGTCATGAGGGCGTCAGGAAACACCATATATTTT,CSVMRASGNTIYF
TRBJ1-1,-,TRBV9,-,TGTGCCAGCAGCGTGCTGGGGAGTATGAACACTGAAGCTTTCTTT,CASSVLGSMNTEAFF
TRBJ2-7,-,TRBV19,-,TGTGCCAGTAGCCTTGGAAGGGGCCGCGAGCAGTACTTC,CASSLGRGREQYF
TRBJ1-1,TRBD1,TRBV5-1,-,TGCGCCAGCAGCTCACCGGGACAGGGGGGTCTGGCTTTCTTT,CASSSPGQGGLAFF
TRBJ2-1,TRBD1,TRBV6-4,many,TGTGCCAGCAGTGAGGGGCCCGGGACAGGGGACCACAATGAGCAGTTCTTC,CASSEGPGTGDHNEQFF
TRBJ2-7,-,TRBV2,once,TGTGCCAGCAGAGAAAGGCCCTACTACTCCTACGAGCAGTACTTC,CASRERPYYSYEQYF
TRBJ1-1,-,TRBV28,-,TGTGCCAGCAGTTTAGCGGGAGCTGAAGCTTTCTTT,CASSLAGAEAFF
TRBJ1-3,-,TRBV7-9,-,TGTGCCAGCAGCCGTAACCTACTCTACTCTGGAAACACCATATATTTT,CASSRNLLYSGNTIYF
TRBJ1-2,-,TRBV6-5,-,TGTGCCAGCAGTTACTCAGAGGCGCCTGCTAACTATGGCTACACCTTC,CASSYSEAPANYGYTF
TRBJ1-1,-,TRBV5-6,-,TGTGCCAGCAGCTTGGGCTGGGGAGTTAACACTGAAGCTTTCTTT,CASSLGWGVNTEAFF
TRBJ1-3,TRBD1,TRBV28,-,TGTGCCAGCAGCTCACCCACAGGGGGATCTGGAAACACCATATATTTT,CASSSPTGGSGNTIYF